Presented here are 23 T cell receptor beta chains from one specimen sequenced in a study of cytomegalovirus exposure and HLA in healthy donors. Primers for the PCR totalled 60 Vbeta and 13 Jbeta. Sequenced by immunoSEQ multiplex PCR; TCRdb stores in-frame clones only, minus some. Of 150,000 to 200,000 clones in the sample, approximately 85% were seen once. Sequences were obtained from PBMCs. The receptor source for this set is a girl aged 2-10 years in good health and CMV-seropositive.

J is TRBJ2-7 and V is TRBV6-6, with 7 bases matching TRBD2. The CDR3 spans 14 residues. V shed 2 bases and J 7 bases; nucleotides not matched to a gene: 8. The V gene's germline CDR1 is MNHNY and CDR2 SVGAGI (reference sequence). CDR3 bases: TGTGCCAGCAGTTACGGTGCGGGAGCGGGGGAGCAGTACTTC. Amino acid sequence: CASSYGAGAGEQYF.

The genes are TRBV4-2 and TRBJ2-1; TRBD1 matches 9 bases. CDR3 length: 16 residues. Germline lookup yields CDR1 LGHNA and CDR2 YNFKEQ. The trim removed 1 base at V and 5 bases at J, leaving 6 bases unmatched. The CDR3 nucleotides are TGTGCCAGCAGCCAAGTGTCGGGGACAGGGCACAATGAGCAGTTCTTC. Its protein is CASSQVSGTGHNEQFF.

V is TRBV27 and J is TRBJ1-2, with a possible D match to TRBD1 (5 bases). The V end was cut by 4 bases, the J end by 3 bases, with 15 bases between. CDR3 length: 15 residues. The V gene's germline CDR1 is MNHEY and CDR2 SMNVEV (reference sequence). The CDR3 nucleotides are TGTGCCAGCAGTTCGCAGGGAATTTTAGACTATGGCTACACCTTC. This encodes CASSSQGILDYGYTF.

This chain connects TRBV7-9 to TRBJ2-2, with D possibly TRBD1 on 5 matching bases. CDR1 SEHNR and CDR2 FQNEAQ come from the germline V gene (reference sequence). Between the trimmed V and J ends, which lost 5 bases and 4 bases, there was a span of 14 bases. This CDR3 region has 15 residues. The CDR3 DNA sequence: TGTGCCAGCAGCACCCGACAGAGAGGCACCGGGGAGCTGTTTTTT. Encoded protein: CASSTRQRGTGELFF.

V gene TRBV30 combines with J gene TRBJ2-7; D is uncertain. Germline V gene data show CDR1 as GTSNPN and CDR2 as SVGIG (reference sequence). This CDR3 is built from 11 residues. V lost 2 bases, J lost 2 bases, and 4 bases lay in between. The CDR3 here is CAWSSTYEQYF. DNA for the CDR3: TGTGCCTGGAGTTCCACCTACGAGCAGTACTTC.

The V call is TRBV6-5, the J call TRBJ1-6, with D perhaps matching TRBD1 (5 bases). This CDR3 spans 12 amino acids. The V gene's germline CDR1 is MNHEY and CDR2 SVGAGI. Trimming took 7 bases from V and 15 from J, leaving 16 bases between them. For the CDR3, the DNA is TGTGCCAGCAAAACGGGGGTTTGGGGCCTCCACTTT. As protein: CASKTGVWGLHF.

V is TRBV29-1 and J is TRBJ2-1, with D hard to call. Trimming took off 4 bases at V and 0 bases at J, with 7 bases between the two ends. The CDR3 is 13 amino acids. Looked up from germline, CDR1 is SQVTM and CDR2 is ANQGSEA. The CDR3 nucleotides are TGCAGCGTTGCCTCGAGCTCCTACAATGAGCAGTTCTTC. This encodes CSVASSSYNEQFF.

V is TRBV27 and J is TRBJ1-2, with TRBD1 matching over 7 bases. The V and J ends lost 2 bases and 6 bases, in that order; junction bases with no gene match: 12. CDR1 and CDR2 from the germline V gene are MNHEY and SMNVEV (reference sequence). The CDR3 loop spans 16 amino acids. CDR3 sequence: CASSLRSGQGVNGYTF. In nucleotides, the CDR3 is TGTGCCAGCAGTTTAAGATCGGGGCAGGGGGTAAATGGCTACACCTTC.

The rearrangement joins TRBV2 to TRBJ1-1; D might be TRBD1 (5 bases). Germline loops: CDR1 SNHLY, CDR2 FYNNEI. V was trimmed by 4 bases and J by 1 base, leaving 7 bases between them. The CDR3 is 13 amino acids. CDR3 nucleotide sequence: TGTGCCAGCAGTGCTCAGGGGAACACTGAAGCTTTCTTT. It codes for CASSAQGNTEAFF.

The gene calls are TRBV13 and TRBJ1-1; the match to TRBD1 covers 10 bases. The CDR3 spans 15 residues. Germline V lookup: CDR1 PRHDT, CDR2 FYEKMQ (reference sequence). Germline trimming cut 5 bases from V and 3 bases from J; bases unmatched to any gene: 6. CDR3 loop: CASSTRDRGYTEAFF. The CDR3 bases are TGTGCCAGCAGCACACGGGACAGGGGTTACACTGAAGCTTTCTTT.

J is TRBJ2-5 and V is TRBV19, with 9 nucleotides matching TRBD2. CDR1 is LNHDA, CDR2 SQIVND, per germline (reference sequence). The CDR3 is 18 amino acids. Trimming took 0 bases from V and 5 from J; bases not matched to a gene: 13. As DNA, the CDR3 is TGTGCCAGTAGTATAGATCGAAATGTAGCGGGAGTGGAGGAGACCCAGTACTTC. Amino acid sequence: CASSIDRNVAGVEETQYF.

The chain couples TRBV28 to TRBJ2-3, with 7 bases lining up with TRBD1. The V gene end was trimmed by 4 bases and the J gene end by 8 bases; junction bases not matched to a gene: 3. There are 12 residues in the CDR3. Germline V gene data show CDR1 as MDHEN and CDR2 as SYDVKM. The CDR3 nucleotides read TGTGCCAGCAGTTCACAGGGGAGTACGCAGTATTTT. Translation gives CASSSQGSTQYF.

Of note for this clone: The junction differs from germline at one of its ends, possibly a read error. The rearrangement uses TRBV27 and TRBJ1-2; the D gene is possibly TRBD1 (6 bases). Germline values: CDR1 MNHEY, CDR2 SMNVEV (reference sequence). This CDR3 region has 12 residues. The CDR3 bases are TGTGCCAGCAGTTCCCCGGGGGGGGCCGGTTTCTTC. Amino acid sequence: CASSSPGGAGFF.

The V call is TRBV29-1, the J call TRBJ1-2; 9 bases align to TRBD1. The germline CDR1 and CDR2 sequences are SQVTM and ANQGSEA. The J segment lost 4 bases and the V segment lost 6 bases, leaving 24 bases of the junction unmatched. The CDR3 runs to 19 residues. The CDR3 DNA reads TGCAGCGTCCGTGGGGGGTACAGGGGGCTCTACCTTGAATTCTATGGCTACACCTTC. It yields the protein CSVRGGYRGLYLEFYGYTF.

The genes are TRBV30 and TRBJ2-6, with D perhaps TRBD2 (5 bases). CDR1 is GTSNPN, CDR2 SVGIG, per germline (reference sequence). V was shortened by 3 bases and J by 0 bases, with 9 bases between the two germline ends. This CDR3 region has 15 residues. The CDR3: CAWSNEGSGANVLTF. CDR3 in DNA: TGTGCCTGGAGCAATGAGGGCTCTGGGGCCAACGTCCTGACTTTC.

V and J are TRBV4-1 and TRBJ1-1; possibly TRBD1 for D (6 bases). This CDR3 is built from 15 residues. Germline CDR1 is MGHRA and CDR2 is YSYEKL. V shed 2 bases and J shed 5 bases, with 15 bases lying between them. CDR3 in amino acids: CASSQSATRGTEAFF. In DNA, the CDR3 is TGCGCCAGCAGCCAATCAGCTACTAGGGGGACTGAAGCTTTCTTT.

This sequence joins TRBV2 and TRBJ2-1; perhaps TRBD2 as D (6 bases). V was pared by 5 bases and J by 4 bases, with 9 bases between. The CDR3 totals 13 residues. CDR1 is SNHLY, CDR2 FYNNEI, per germline. This CDR3 reads CASSKSGYNEQFF. CDR3 bases: TGTGCCAGCAGTAAAAGCGGGTACAATGAGCAGTTCTTC. The complete variable domain, with remaining parts taken from reference TRBV2 and TRBJ2-1, reads EPEVTQTPSHQVTQMGQEVILRCVPISNHLYFYWYRQILGQKVEFLVSFYNNEISEKSEIFDDQFSVERPDGSNFTLKIRSTKLEDSAMYFCASSKSGYNEQFFGPGTRLTVL.

This clone was found a few times. This chain connects TRBV21-1 to TRBJ2-2; no DNA check was done on the table's D call, TRBD2. TRBV21-1 is described as a pseudogene. The CDR3 is 12 amino acids. CDR3 protein: CATPRDSGELFF. The CDR3 bases are TGTGCCACCCCCCGGGATTCCGGGGAGCTGTTTTTT.

The J gene is TRBJ2-1, the V gene TRBV25-1; 8 bases are a match to TRBD2. CDR3 length: 15 amino acids. V shed 1 base and J 7 bases; nucleotides not matched to a gene: 6. The V gene's germline CDR1 is MGHDK and CDR2 SYGVNS. CDR3 DNA: TGTGCCAGCAGTGAATCCGGGAGGGGCCCGAATGAGCAGTTCTTC. Translation gives CASSESGRGPNEQFF. The variable domain in full, completed from reference TRBV25-1 and TRBJ2-1, reads EADIYQTPRYLVIGTGKKITLECSQTMGHDKMYWYQQDPGMELHLIHYSYGVNSTEKGDLSSESTVSRIRTEHFPLTLESARPSHTSQYLCASSESGRGPNEQFFGPGTRLTVL.

The chain employs TRBV2 and TRBJ1-2; TRBD1 matches at 7 bases. This CDR3 spans 13 amino acids. Germline-derived CDR1 and CDR2 are SNHLY and FYNNEI. The V and J ends lost 4 bases and 7 bases, in that order; junction bases with no gene match: 6. The CDR3 here is CASSVQGVSGYTF. Written as DNA, the CDR3 is TGTGCCAGCAGTGTGCAGGGGGTCTCTGGCTACACCTTC.

The chain combines TRBV9 with TRBJ1-2, with D maybe TRBD1 (6 bases). CDR1 and CDR2 from the germline V gene are SGDLS and YYNGEE. The V end was cut by 3 bases, the J end by 4 bases, with 16 bases between. CDR3 length equals 15 residues. CDR3 nucleotides: TGTGCCAGCAGCGGCCTTTTACAGGGTGGCTATGGCTACACCTTC. Translation gives CASSGLLQGGYGYTF.

As concerns this clone: The junction shows a germline mismatch at one end, possibly a read error. The gene calls are TRBV7-9 and TRBJ2-2; D gene unclear. Looked up from germline, CDR1 is SEHNR and CDR2 is FQNEAQ (reference sequence). The CDR3 is 12 amino acids. In DNA, the CDR3 is TGTTCCAGCAGCTCCAATGCCGGGGAGCTGTTTTTT. Translation gives CSSSSNAGELFF. Looking up the rest from reference TRBV7-9 and TRBJ2-2 gives the full variable domain: DTGVSQNPRHKITKRGQNVTFRCDPISEHNRLYWYRQTLGQGPEFLTYFQNEAQLEKSRLLSDRFSAERPKGSFSTLEIQRTEQGDSAMYLCSSSSNAGELFFGEGSRLTVL.

This clone was observed once. The chain recombines TRBV30 with TRBJ2-5; the match to TRBD1 covers 8 bases. Losses at the gene ends were 4 bases for V and 1 base for J; bases not matched to a gene: 11. Germline CDR1 GTSNPN, CDR2 SVGIG (reference sequence). CDR3 size: 16 residues. The CDR3 sequence: CAWKGPRTGLQETQYF. Written as DNA, the CDR3 is TGTGCCTGGAAGGGTCCAAGGACAGGGCTCCAAGAGACCCAGTACTTC. Using reference TRBV30 and TRBJ2-5 for the parts outside the CDR3, the full variable domain is SQTIHQWPATLVQPVGSPLSLECTVEGTSNPNLYWYRQAAGRGLQLLFYSVGIGQISSEVPQNLSASRPQDRQFILSSKKLLLSDSGFYLCAWKGPRTGLQETQYFGPGTRLLVL.